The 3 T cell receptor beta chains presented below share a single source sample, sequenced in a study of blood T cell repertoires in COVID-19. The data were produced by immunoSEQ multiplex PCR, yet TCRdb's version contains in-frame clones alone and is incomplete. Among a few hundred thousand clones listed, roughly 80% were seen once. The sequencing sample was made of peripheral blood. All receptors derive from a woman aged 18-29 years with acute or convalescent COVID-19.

In DNA, the CDR3 is TGTGCCTGGAGTGTAGGGGTGGGGAGCAATCAGCCCCAGCATTTT. Its protein is CAWSVGVGSNQPQHF. V usage is TRBV30 and J usage is TRBJ1-5; tentative D call: TRBD1 (5 bases). V lost 0 bases and J lost 1, with 10 bases in between. The CDR3 extends over 15 amino acids. Germline V gene lookup returns CDR1 GTSNPN and CDR2 SVGIG (reference sequence).

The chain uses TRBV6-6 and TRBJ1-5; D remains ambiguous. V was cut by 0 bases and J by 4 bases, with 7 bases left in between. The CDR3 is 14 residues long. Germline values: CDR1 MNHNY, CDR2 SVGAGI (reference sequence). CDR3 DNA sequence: TGTGCCAGCAGTTACTCGTACAGTAATCAGCCCCAGCATTTT. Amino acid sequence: CASSYSYSNQPQHF.

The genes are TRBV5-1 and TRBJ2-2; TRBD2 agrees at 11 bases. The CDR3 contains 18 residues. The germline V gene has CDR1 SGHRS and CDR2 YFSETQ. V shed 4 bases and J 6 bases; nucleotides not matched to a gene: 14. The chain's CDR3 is CASSPIAGGPKRPGELFF. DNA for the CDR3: TGCGCCAGCAGCCCTATAGCGGGAGGGCCGAAGAGGCCCGGGGAGCTGTTTTTT. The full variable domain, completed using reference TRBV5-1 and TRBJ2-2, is KAGVTQTPRYLIKTRGQQVTLSCSPISGHRSVSWYQQTPGQGLQFLFEYFSETQRNKGNFPGRFSGRQFSNSRSEMNVSTLELGDSALYLCASSPIAGGPKRPGELFFGEGSRLTVL.